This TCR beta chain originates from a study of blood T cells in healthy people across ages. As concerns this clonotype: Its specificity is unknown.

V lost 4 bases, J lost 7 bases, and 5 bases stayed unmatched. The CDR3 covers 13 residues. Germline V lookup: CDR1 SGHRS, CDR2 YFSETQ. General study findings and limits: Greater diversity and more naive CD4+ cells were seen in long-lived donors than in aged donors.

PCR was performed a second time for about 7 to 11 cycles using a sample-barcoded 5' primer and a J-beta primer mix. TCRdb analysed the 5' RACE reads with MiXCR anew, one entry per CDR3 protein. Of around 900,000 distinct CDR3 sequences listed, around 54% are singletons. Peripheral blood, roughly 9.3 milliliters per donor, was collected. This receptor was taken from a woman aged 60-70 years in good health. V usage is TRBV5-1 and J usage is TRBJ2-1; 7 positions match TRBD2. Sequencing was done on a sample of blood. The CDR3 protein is CASSGGSRNEQFF. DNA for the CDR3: TGCGCCAGCAGCGGCGGGAGTCGGAATGAGCAGTTCTTC.